This record covers a single TCR beta chain. Since no conserved phenylalanine or tryptophan closes the CDR3, a read error is the likely cause. No DNA is shown, since the ends of the CDR3 on it are uncertain; the CDR3 is the one TCRdb lists. This specimen belongs to a study of T cells in Graves' hyperthyroidism and ophthalmopathy. Amplified TCR beta CDR3 regions came from RNA transcripts. Initially, a first-round RT-PCR of the TCR CDR3 employed the HTBI primer set. TCRdb passed the multiplex PCR reads through MiXCR, listing each CDR3 protein once. The sample includes 96,000 or so distinct CDR3 sequences, over 50% of them seen just once. A total of 15 residues make up the CDR3, ends included. From germline, CDR1 is SEHNR and CDR2 FQNEAQ (reference sequence).

The TCR sequence derives from a woman aged 35 to 49 with Graves' hyperthyroidism. The V call is TRBV7-9, the J call TRBJ1-5; TRBD1 is the table's D call and was not checked against the DNA. Sequencing was carried out using blood. The CDR3 reads CASSPYGHSNQPRHS.